One and the same sample provided the 13 T cell receptor beta chains below, sequenced in a study of blood T cell repertoires in COVID-19. The table came from immunoSEQ multiplex PCR; TCRdb's copy has only in-frame clones and leaves some out. The repertoire holds around 56,000 clones, with about 89% as singletons. Specimen: peripheral blood. The receptors originated from a woman in her sixties or seventies with active or convalescent COVID-19.

CDR3 loop: CASSSPERAFNNEQFF. In DNA, the CDR3 is TGTGCCAGTAGTAGCCCAGAGCGGGCCTTTAACAATGAGCAGTTCTTC. The chain combines TRBV19 with TRBJ2-1; tentatively, D is TRBD2 (6 bases). Germline CDR1 is LNHDA and CDR2 is SQIVND (reference sequence). V lost 4 bases and J 5 bases, leaving 18 bases between the germline ends. This CDR3 is 16 amino acids long.

The chain is built from TRBV6-5 and TRBJ2-3; D remains unclear. The V end lost 7 bases, the J end lost 6 bases, and 5 bases lay between the germline ends. There are 10 residues in the CDR3. Germline V gene sequence: CDR1 MNHEY, CDR2 SVGAGI. CDR3 sequence: CASTSDTQYF. CDR3 bases: TGTGCCAGCACCTCCGATACGCAGTATTTT.

Only one count was recorded for this clone. The chain recombines TRBV24-1 with TRBJ2-3, with D hard to call. Trimming stripped 6 bases from V and 6 bases from J, with 12 bases between. This CDR3 contains 13 residues. Per germline, CDR1 KGHDR and CDR2 SFDVKD. The CDR3 reads CATSKTLRDTQYF. The CDR3 DNA reads TGTGCCACCAGTAAAACTTTGAGGGATACGCAGTATTTT.

This clone appeared a few times. The chain recombines TRBV9 with TRBJ1-1; 9 positions agree with TRBD1. CDR3 length: 14 amino acids. Losses at the gene ends were 3 bases for V and 3 bases for J; bases not matched to a gene: 3. CDR1 and CDR2 (germline): SGDLS, YYNGEE. The CDR3 sequence is CASSDGTGYTEAFF. The CDR3 nucleotides are TGTGCCAGCAGCGACGGGACAGGGTACACTGAAGCTTTCTTT.

The chain joins TRBV5-1 to TRBJ2-7; 8 positions agree with TRBD1. The CDR3 sequence is 14 residues long. J was trimmed by 4 bases and V by 1 base; bases with no gene match: 4. Germline CDR1 is SGHRS and CDR2 is YFSETQ. In DNA, the CDR3 is TGCGCCAGCAGCTTGTCCGGGACAGGTTACGAGCAGTACTTC. Its translation is CASSLSGTGYEQYF.

This chain connects TRBV10-3 to TRBJ2-1, with 10 bases aligning to TRBD1. CDR3 length: 19 residues. Unmatched junction bases numbered 18, after V lost 6 bases and J lost 4 bases. Germline V CDR1 and CDR2: ENHRY, SYGVKD. This CDR3 is CAIRPRTGGSSGVYNEQFF. CDR3 nucleotides: TGTGCCATCAGACCTCGGACAGGGGGTTCTAGCGGAGTATACAATGAGCAGTTCTTC.

The V call is TRBV6-2 or TRBV6-3, the J call TRBJ2-3, with 11 bases that match TRBD2. Germline V lookup: CDR1 MNHEY, CDR2 SVGEGT. The CDR3 runs to 20 residues. V trimming: 5 bases; J trimming: 3 bases; junction bases outside the gene matches: 19. The CDR3 DNA reads as TGTGCCAGCAGTCCCCACCGGGGTGTCCTAGCGGGAGGAGAGACAGATACGCAGTATTTT. It encodes CASSPHRGVLAGGETDTQYF.

V gene TRBV18 combines with J gene TRBJ1-3; D uncertain. This CDR3 has 17 amino acids. The V and J ends lost 6 bases and 4 bases respectively, with 22 bases between them. The germline V gene has CDR1 KGHSH and CDR2 LQKENI. The CDR3: CASSASRIGTSGNTIYF. The CDR3 DNA follows: TGTGCCAGCTCCGCTAGCCGTATCGGTACATCCGGAAACACCATATATTTT.

The chain has TRBV25-1 and TRBJ2-1, with a weak D call TRBD1 (6 bases). This CDR3 comprises 13 residues. Germline V gene lookup returns CDR1 MGHDK and CDR2 SYGVNS. Trimming removed 4 bases at V and 9 bases at J, with 13 bases between. CDR3 in amino acids: CASSVPGVGEQFF. In DNA, the CDR3 is TGTGCCAGCAGTGTCCCAGGGGTAGGTGAGCAGTTCTTC.

This chain links TRBV28 with TRBJ2-2, with D possibly being TRBD1 (6 bases). Germline lookup yields CDR1 MDHEN and CDR2 SYDVKM. The CDR3 is made up of 13 amino acids. V lost 5 bases to trimming and J lost 7 bases, with 11 bases between them. CDR3 sequence reads: CASSEQGNGELFF. Here the CDR3 DNA reads TGTGCCAGCAGTGAACAGGGTAACGGGGAGCTGTTTTTT.

The CDR3 sequence is CAGQGNRLGLNNSPLHF. The DNA for the CDR3 is TGTGCCGGACAGGGGAATCGACTGGGATTAAATAATTCACCCCTCCACTTT. The chain joins TRBV30 to TRBJ1-6, with 9 nucleotides matching TRBD1. Germline CDR1 and CDR2: GTSNPN and SVGIG (reference sequence). V lost 8 bases, J lost 5 bases, and 16 bases stayed unmatched. The CDR3 has 17 amino acids.

The gene calls are TRBV5-1 and TRBJ1-2; D is possibly TRBD1 (5 bases). The V gene's germline CDR1 is SGHRS and CDR2 YFSETQ. V was cut by 2 bases and J by 6 bases, with 20 bases left in between. The CDR3 contains 16 residues. The CDR3 here is CASSFGSAAGFDGYTF. The CDR3 DNA sequence: TGCGCCAGCAGCTTTGGGTCGGCGGCAGGGTTTGATGGCTACACCTTC.

A single count supports this clone. V usage is TRBV28 and J usage is TRBJ2-7; D is unclear. The germline CDR1 and CDR2 sequences are MDHEN and SYDVKM. V gave up 0 bases and J gave up 3 bases, with 9 bases separating them. The CDR3 covers 14 residues. The CDR3 sequence is CASSLWGRVYEQYF. As DNA, the CDR3 is TGTGCCAGCAGTTTATGGGGTCGGGTCTACGAGCAGTACTTC.